The 18 T cell receptor beta chains in this list originate from one sample, sequenced in a study of T-cell memory formation after mild COVID-19. TCRdb fed the 5' RACE reads into MiXCR, producing one record per CDR3 protein. The sample gives 95,000 to 110,000 distinct CDR3 sequences, approximately 15% of which show up once; 35% to 40% is in the top ten. The sequenced material came from PBMCs or a T cell subset sorted from them (not recorded which). These TCRs come from a man between 18 and 35 years old who had mild COVID-19 (a few samples of this study predate the infection). Cell type and time point are not known.

The chain couples TRBV20-1 to TRBJ2-5; the match to TRBD2 covers 12 bases. Germline V gives CDR1 DFQATT, CDR2 SNEGSKA (reference sequence). The CDR3 is 14 amino acids. J was trimmed by 1 base and V by 5 bases; bases with no gene match: 2. The CDR3 nucleotides are TGCAGTGCTCGGACTAGCGGGGCCCAAGAGACCCAGTACTTC. Translation gives CSARTSGAQETQYF.

This clonotype was found a few times. This rearrangement joins TRBV4-1 to TRBJ2-7, with D possibly called TRBD1 or TRBD2 (7 bases each). The germline V gene has CDR1 MGHRA and CDR2 YSYEKL. Trimming removed 4 bases from V and 5 bases from J, with 18 bases in between. The CDR3 is 15 amino acids. CDR3 coding DNA: TGCGCCAGCAGCCCGTCCAGGGGGGGTACGGACGAGCAGTACTTC. This sequence encodes CASSPSRGGTDEQYF.

V gene TRBV6-2 or TRBV6-3 combines with J gene TRBJ1-5; maybe TRBD1 (6 bases). V was pared by 6 bases and J by 1 base, with 10 bases between. Germline CDR1 reads MNHEY; CDR2 reads SVGEGT. The CDR3 loop spans 14 amino acids. Here the CDR3 reads CASRKGQSNQPQHF. The CDR3 DNA reads TGTGCCAGCAGAAAAGGACAGAGCAATCAGCCCCAGCATTTT.

The CDR3 reads CASSLTYGPLDEQFF. CDR3 coding DNA: TGTGCCAGCAGCTTAACGTACGGACCCCTGGATGAGCAGTTCTTC. The chain has TRBV7-3 and TRBJ2-1; D gene unclear. Germline V gives CDR1 SGHTA, CDR2 FQGTGA. The V and J ends lost 0 bases and 8 bases respectively, with 14 bases between them. The CDR3 runs 15 residues. Drawing the rest from reference TRBV7-3 and TRBJ2-1, the complete variable domain is GAGVSQTPSNKVTEKGKYVELRCDPISGHTALYWYRQSLGQGPEFLIYFQGTGAADDSGLPNDRFFAVRPEGSVSTLKIQRTERGDSAVYLCASSLTYGPLDEQFFGPGTRLTVL.

V gene TRBV6-4 combines with J gene TRBJ2-1; TRBD2 aligns across 11 bases. With 10 bases clipped from V and 7 bases from J, the junction kept 12 bases outside the gene matches. The CDR3 covers 15 residues. The germline gives CDR1 MRHNA, CDR2 SNTAGT. For the CDR3, the DNA is TGTGCCACCGAGAGACTAGCGGGGAGGAGGAATGAGCAGTTCTTC. It specifies CATERLAGRRNEQFF.

The rearrangement joins TRBV7-3 to TRBJ1-1; no clear D gene. CDR3 size: 13 residues. The ends were cut back, 3 bases at V and 6 bases at J, with 11 bases in the middle. Germline lookup yields CDR1 SGHTA and CDR2 FQGTGA. The CDR3 protein is CASSFLDESEAFF. CDR3 nucleotide sequence: TGTGCCAGCAGCTTTTTGGACGAGTCTGAAGCTTTCTTT.

V and J are TRBV12-3 or TRBV12-4 and TRBJ1-2; D is uncertain. This CDR3 spans 15 amino acids. V was pared by 4 bases and J by 0 bases, with 12 bases between. CDR3 region: CASSSTDAANYGYTF. CDR3 in DNA: TGTGCCAGCAGTTCGACGGACGCCGCTAACTATGGCTACACCTTC.

The chain employs TRBV6-2 or TRBV6-3 and TRBJ1-6; D unresolved. CDR3 length equals 16 residues. Looked up from germline, CDR1 is MNHEY and CDR2 is SVGEGT. V was cut by 2 bases and J by 10 bases, with 18 bases left in between. This CDR3 is CASSYPLQESGSPLHF. For the CDR3, the DNA is TGTGCCAGCAGTTACCCCCTTCAGGAGTCAGGATCACCCCTCCACTTT.

With respect to this clonotype: Given a much more abundant clone one base away, this may be a read error. The chain joins TRBV4-3 to TRBJ2-1; 13 bases align to TRBD2. Germline V gene data show CDR1 as LGHNA and CDR2 as YSLEER. The CDR3 is made up of 16 amino acids. Here the CDR3 DNA reads TGCGCCTGCAGCCAACTAGCGGGGGGGAATTACAATGAGCAGTTCTTC. As protein: CACSQLAGGNYNEQFF.

The rearrangement joins TRBV20-1 to TRBJ2-7; D gene unclear. Trimming took off 4 bases at V and 3 bases at J, with 16 bases between the two ends. CDR1 DFQATT and CDR2 SNEGSKA come from the germline V gene (reference sequence). CDR3 length equals 14 residues. The CDR3 sequence is CSAIKPSIYYEQYV. CDR3 DNA sequence: TGCAGTGCTATAAAGCCCTCCATATACTACGAGCAGTACGTC.

This clonotype appeared a few times. This chain joins TRBV5-1 and TRBJ2-7; 8 bases agree with TRBD1. Germline CDR1 and CDR2: SGHRS and YFSETQ. Trimming took 0 bases from V and 1 from J; bases not matched to a gene: 6. The CDR3 is made up of 16 amino acids. The CDR3 region has the DNA TGCGCCAGCAGCTTGGAGGCCGGGACAGGATCCTACGAGCAGTACTTC. Protein sequence: CASSLEAGTGSYEQYF. The full variable domain, rest sourced from reference TRBV5-1 and TRBJ2-7, is KAGVTQTPRYLIKTRGQQVTLSCSPISGHRSVSWYQQTPGQGLQFLFEYFSETQRNKGNFPGRFSGRQFSNSRSEMNVSTLELGDSALYLCASSLEAGTGSYEQYFGPGTRLTVT.

V usage is TRBV6-2 or TRBV6-3 and J usage is TRBJ1-1, with a weak D call TRBD1 (6 bases). CDR3 size: 15 residues. Germline CDR1 reads MNHEY; CDR2 reads SVGEGT. V was clipped by 6 bases and J by 1 base, with 15 bases between them. The CDR3 coding sequence is TGTGCCAGCAGGAGACTGGGACACCAGAACACTGAAGCTTTCTTT. It is translated as CASRRLGHQNTEAFF.

This clonotype was detected a few times. The genes are TRBV7-9 and TRBJ1-5; D is perhaps TRBD1 (6 bases). The CDR3 is 14 amino acids. Germline V gives CDR1 SEHNR, CDR2 FQNEAQ (reference sequence). The V end was cut by 1 base, the J end by 7 bases, with 11 bases between. As DNA, the CDR3 is TGTGCCAGCAGCTTAGGTTGGGGGCTCCAGCCCCAGCATTTT. Translation: CASSLGWGLQPQHF.

This clonotype was seen a handful of times. This chain's CDR3 is CASSPWTSGGLDEQFF. The DNA for the CDR3 is TGTGCCAGCAGCCCCTGGACTAGCGGGGGGCTGGATGAGCAGTTCTTC. This chain links TRBV7-8 with TRBJ2-1, with TRBD2 matching 14 bases. The CDR3 is 16 amino acids. Germline CDR1 and CDR2: SGHVS and FQNEAQ. The V segment lost 5 bases and the J segment 8 bases; nucleotides outside the gene matches: 8.

This chain uses TRBV12-5 with TRBJ2-7; D may be TRBD1 (5 bases). The CDR3 spans 15 residues. V was shortened by 5 bases and J by 2 bases, with 16 bases between the two germline ends. In germline, CDR1 is LGHNT, CDR2 FRNRAP. The CDR3 region has the DNA TGTGCTAGTGGTCCCCTGGGGCAGGAGACCTACGAGCAGTACTTC. Amino acid sequence: CASGPLGQETYEQYF.

This clonotype appeared many times. The chain is built from TRBV7-9 and TRBJ2-7, with 7 bases matching TRBD2. Unmatched junction bases numbered 3, after V lost 5 bases and J lost 2 bases. The CDR3 contains 13 residues. Germline CDR1 reads SEHNR; CDR2 reads FQNEAQ (reference sequence). In nucleotides, the CDR3 is TGTGCCAGCAGCAGCGGGACCCCCTACGAGCAGTACTTC. Its protein is CASSSGTPYEQYF.

This clonotype was counted between two and nine times. The chain recombines TRBV7-9 with TRBJ1-2; 11 bases are a match to TRBD1. The CDR3 extends over 14 amino acids. J lost 6 bases, V lost 8 bases, and 8 bases had no gene match. Germline V gene lookup returns CDR1 SEHNR and CDR2 FQNEAQ (reference sequence). CDR3 sequence (DNA): TGTGCCAGCCGGGACAGGGGGGTCGGCGATGGCTACACCTTC. This gives the protein CASRDRGVGDGYTF.

This clonotype was seen a handful of times. The V call is TRBV19, the J call TRBJ2-7, with TRBD2 as a possible D gene (6 bases). V lost 4 bases, J lost 1 base, and 14 bases lay in between. The germline V gene has CDR1 LNHDA and CDR2 SQIVND (reference sequence). There are 15 residues in the CDR3. CDR3 sequence: CASSSFSGKSYEQYV. In DNA, the CDR3 is TGTGCCAGTAGTAGTTTTAGCGGCAAGTCCTACGAGCAGTACGTC.